This T cell receptor beta chain was sequenced in a study of blood T cell repertoires in COVID-19 (dated by TCRdb to 2018 to 2021). Study-level background: Collaborator samples came from the United States, Italy and Spain and covered acute and convalescent phases of COVID-19. The repertoires were released in a freely available public database intended as a resource for research on the immune response to SARS-CoV-2. Where available, HLA class I and class II types were obtained from metadata supplied by the sample provider rather than from assay-based typing. The prospective study material was composed of cDNA or gDNA derived from T cells, B-cell-depleted T cells, or PBMCs. The sample metadata nearly always contained a de-identified subject ID, COVID-19 status, age in years and sex. The samples were drawn from the first 160 participants of the ongoing ImmuneRACE study and from 950 to 1,500 subjects provided by 6 global collaborators. Subjects who had been exposed to COVID-19, were actively infected with it, or had recovered from it provided the deeply sampled blood TCRbeta repertoires that made up the dataset. Results the study describes overall, beyond this receptor: How much clinical and demographic metadata was included differed by source and by participant, and the metadata was provided uncurated.

One collaborating source in Seattle enrolled patients during active infection and followed them longitudinally through the course of disease. The collaborating institutions used their own protocols to collect whole blood in K2EDTA tubes. For TCRbeta analysis, collaborators shipped samples as frozen whole blood, isolated PBMCs, or DNA extracted from either of those sample types. On this clone itself: Its antigen is currently not known. No base qualities exist here, and no much larger clone lies one base off it.

The junction carries 14 bases between V and J, which are trimmed by 2 bases and 1 base respectively. The germline V gene gives CDR1 as SNHLY and CDR2 as FYNNEI. CDR3 length: 16 amino acids, cysteine to phenylalanine. The only DNA kept is the CDR3, 48 bases in frame from the first base. TCRbeta CDR3 regions were amplified from genomic DNA by means of the immunoSEQ Assay, a bias-controlled multiplex PCR. The original pipeline was this. The number of nucleated cells in each sample was estimated by amplification of reference gene primers within the assay. To quantify the absolute abundance of each unique TCRbeta CDR3 rearrangement, sequence reads were collapsed and filtered. For each sample, productive Simpson clonality was calculated as the square root of Simpson's diversity index across productive rearrangements. As stored in TCRdb, this immuneACCESS dataset retains in-frame rearrangements with V and J assigned. A fraction of the clones does not appear; measured against another copy, unresolved V genes explain less than half of the discrepancy, and the remainder lacks a known reason. V and J calls and clone size are those listed in that table; D and trimming were worked out from the DNA. Within this sample are about 170,000 clones, with around nine tenths of them counted one time only. Of the sample, just over 2.5% is held by the ten largest clones.

The rearranged segments are TRBV2 and TRBJ1-2; the D segment could be TRBD1, given 6 matching bases. Sequencing was performed on peripheral blood. The TCR comes from an elderly woman with COVID-19, enrolled during active disease. CDR3 loop: CASSESGGRGNYGYTF. The nucleotides are TGTGCCAGCAGTGAAAGTGGAGGCAGGGGTAACTATGGCTACACCTTC.